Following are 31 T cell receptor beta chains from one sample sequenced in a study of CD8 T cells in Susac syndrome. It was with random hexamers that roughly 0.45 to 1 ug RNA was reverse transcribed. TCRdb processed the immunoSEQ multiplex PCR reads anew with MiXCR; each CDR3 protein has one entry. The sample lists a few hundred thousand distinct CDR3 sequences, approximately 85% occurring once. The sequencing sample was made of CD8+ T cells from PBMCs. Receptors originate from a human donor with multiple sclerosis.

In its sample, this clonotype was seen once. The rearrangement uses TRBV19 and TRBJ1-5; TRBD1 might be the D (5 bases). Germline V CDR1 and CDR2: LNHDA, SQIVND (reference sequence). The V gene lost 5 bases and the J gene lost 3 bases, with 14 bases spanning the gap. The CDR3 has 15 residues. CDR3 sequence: CASSLEQDSNQPQHF. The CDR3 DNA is TGTGCCAGTAGTTTGGAACAGGACTCCAATCAGCCCCAGCATTTT.

The CDR3: CASSPRDRTLMNTEAFF. As DNA, the CDR3 is TGTGCCAGCAGCCCGAGGGACAGAACCTTGATGAACACTGAAGCTTTCTTT. The V gene is TRBV7-6, the J gene TRBJ1-1; 7 bases align to TRBD1. Losses at the gene ends were 5 bases for V and 0 bases for J; bases not matched to a gene: 12. The CDR3 is 17 amino acids. In germline, CDR1 is SGHVS, CDR2 FNYEAQ.

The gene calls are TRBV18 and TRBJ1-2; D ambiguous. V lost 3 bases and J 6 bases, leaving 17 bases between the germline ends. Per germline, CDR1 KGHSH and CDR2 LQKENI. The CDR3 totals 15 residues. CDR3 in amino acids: CASSPPVGGFDGYTF. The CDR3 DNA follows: TGTGCCAGCTCACCCCCGGTGGGCGGTTTCGATGGCTACACCTTC.

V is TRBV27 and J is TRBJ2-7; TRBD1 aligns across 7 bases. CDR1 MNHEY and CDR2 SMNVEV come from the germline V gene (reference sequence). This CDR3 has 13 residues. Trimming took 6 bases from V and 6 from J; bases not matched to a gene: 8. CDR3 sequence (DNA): TGTGCCAGCAGCCCCGCCACAGGGGCCGAGCAGTACTTC. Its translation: CASSPATGAEQYF.

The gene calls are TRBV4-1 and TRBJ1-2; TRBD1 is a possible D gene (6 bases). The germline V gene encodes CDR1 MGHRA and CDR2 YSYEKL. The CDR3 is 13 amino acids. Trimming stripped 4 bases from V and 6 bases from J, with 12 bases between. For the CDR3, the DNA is TGCGCCAGCAGCCCGGGGCCAGGGGATGGCTACACCTTC. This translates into CASSPGPGDGYTF.

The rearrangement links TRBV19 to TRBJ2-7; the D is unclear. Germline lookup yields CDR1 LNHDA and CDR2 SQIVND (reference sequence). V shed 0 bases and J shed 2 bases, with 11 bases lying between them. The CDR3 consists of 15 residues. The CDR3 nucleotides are TGTGCCAGTAGTATAGATACGGCAGAACCCTACGAGCAGTACTTC. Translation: CASSIDTAEPYEQYF.

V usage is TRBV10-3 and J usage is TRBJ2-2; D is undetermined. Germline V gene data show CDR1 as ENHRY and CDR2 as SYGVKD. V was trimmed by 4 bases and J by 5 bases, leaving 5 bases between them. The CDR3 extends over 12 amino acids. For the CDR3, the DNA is TGTGCCATCAGTGCAGAGACCGGGGAGCTGTTTTTT. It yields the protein CAISAETGELFF.

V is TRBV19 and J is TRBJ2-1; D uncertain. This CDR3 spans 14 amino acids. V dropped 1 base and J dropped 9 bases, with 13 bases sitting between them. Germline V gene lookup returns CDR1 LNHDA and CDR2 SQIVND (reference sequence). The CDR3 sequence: CASSIAGTQSEQFF. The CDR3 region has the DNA TGTGCCAGTAGTATAGCGGGTACCCAAAGTGAGCAGTTCTTC.

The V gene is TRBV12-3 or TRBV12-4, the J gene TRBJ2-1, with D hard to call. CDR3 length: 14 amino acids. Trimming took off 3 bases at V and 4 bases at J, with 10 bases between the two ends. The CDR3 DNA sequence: TGTGCCAGCAGTTTCCGGACGGTATACAATGAGCAGTTCTTC. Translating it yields CASSFRTVYNEQFF.

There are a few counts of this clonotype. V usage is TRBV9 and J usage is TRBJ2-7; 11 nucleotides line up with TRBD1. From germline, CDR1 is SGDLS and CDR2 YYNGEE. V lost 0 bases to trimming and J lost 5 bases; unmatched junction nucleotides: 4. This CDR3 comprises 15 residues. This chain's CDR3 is CASSVDGTGGNEQYF. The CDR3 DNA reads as TGTGCCAGCAGCGTAGATGGGACAGGGGGTAACGAGCAGTACTTC.

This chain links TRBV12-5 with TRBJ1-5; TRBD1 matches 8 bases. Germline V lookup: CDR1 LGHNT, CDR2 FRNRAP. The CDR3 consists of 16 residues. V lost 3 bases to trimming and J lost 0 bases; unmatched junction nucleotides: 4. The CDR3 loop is CASGFLTGVSNQPQHF. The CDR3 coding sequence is TGTGCTAGTGGTTTCTTGACAGGGGTTAGCAATCAGCCCCAGCATTTT.

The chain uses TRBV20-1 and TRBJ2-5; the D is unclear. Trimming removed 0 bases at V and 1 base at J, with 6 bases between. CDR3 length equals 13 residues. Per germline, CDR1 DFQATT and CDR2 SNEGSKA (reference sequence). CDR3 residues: CSAREDLQETQYF. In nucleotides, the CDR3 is TGCAGTGCTAGAGAGGATCTCCAAGAGACCCAGTACTTC.

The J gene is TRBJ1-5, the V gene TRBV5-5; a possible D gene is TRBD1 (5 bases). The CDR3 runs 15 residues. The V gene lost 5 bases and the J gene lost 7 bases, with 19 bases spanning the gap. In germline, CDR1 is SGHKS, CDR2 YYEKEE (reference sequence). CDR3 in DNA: TGTGCCAGCAGTCCTTTAACAGGAGCCCGGCAGCCCCAGCATTTT. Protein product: CASSPLTGARQPQHF.

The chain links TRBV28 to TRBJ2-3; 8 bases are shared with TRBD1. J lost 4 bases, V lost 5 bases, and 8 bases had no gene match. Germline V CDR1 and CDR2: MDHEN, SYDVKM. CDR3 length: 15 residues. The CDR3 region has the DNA TGTGCCAGCAGTGAGGACAGGGTAGGAGCAGATACGCAGTATTTT. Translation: CASSEDRVGADTQYF.

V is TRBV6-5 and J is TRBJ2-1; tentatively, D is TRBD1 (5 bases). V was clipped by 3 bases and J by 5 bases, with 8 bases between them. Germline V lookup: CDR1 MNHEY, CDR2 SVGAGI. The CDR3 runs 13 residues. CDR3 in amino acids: CASSYDRNNEQFF. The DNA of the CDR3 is TGTGCCAGCAGTTATGACAGAAACAATGAGCAGTTCTTC.

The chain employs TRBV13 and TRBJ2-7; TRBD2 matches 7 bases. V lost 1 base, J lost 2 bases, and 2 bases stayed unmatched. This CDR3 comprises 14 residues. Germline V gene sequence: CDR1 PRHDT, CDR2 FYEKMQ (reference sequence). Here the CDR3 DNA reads TGTGCCAGCAGCTTAGCCGGGAGGCCCTACGAGCAGTACTTC. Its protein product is CASSLAGRPYEQYF.

The CDR3 DNA follows: TGTGCCAGCAGCCCCCACCCGGGGGTCTCGGGCGGGAACACTGAAGCTTTCTTT. Its translation is CASSPHPGVSGGNTEAFF. The gene calls are TRBV21-1 and TRBJ1-1; the table names TRBD1, a call not compared with the DNA. TRBV21-1 is assigned pseudogene status. The CDR3 is 18 residues long.

Written as DNA, the CDR3 is TGTGCCAGCAGTTTTGGGGCTGTTAATTCACCCCTCCACTTT. This gives the protein CASSFGAVNSPLHF. The rearrangement joins TRBV27 to TRBJ1-6; D perhaps matches TRBD1 (5 bases). V was shortened by 3 bases and J by 6 bases, with 9 bases between the two germline ends. This CDR3 has 14 amino acids. Germline values: CDR1 MNHEY, CDR2 SMNVEV (reference sequence).

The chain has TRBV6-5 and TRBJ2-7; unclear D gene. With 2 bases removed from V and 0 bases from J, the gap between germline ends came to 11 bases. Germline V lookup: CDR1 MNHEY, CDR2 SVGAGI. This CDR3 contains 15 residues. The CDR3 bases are TGTGCCAGCAGTTACGGGCTAGAGAGCTCCTACGAGCAGTACTTC. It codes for CASSYGLESSYEQYF.

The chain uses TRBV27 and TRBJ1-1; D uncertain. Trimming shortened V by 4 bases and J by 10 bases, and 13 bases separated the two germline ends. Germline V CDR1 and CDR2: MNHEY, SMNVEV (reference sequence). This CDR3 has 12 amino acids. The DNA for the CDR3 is TGTGCCAGCAGTTCCCCCTCCGGGCGAGCTTTCTTT. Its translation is CASSSPSGRAFF.

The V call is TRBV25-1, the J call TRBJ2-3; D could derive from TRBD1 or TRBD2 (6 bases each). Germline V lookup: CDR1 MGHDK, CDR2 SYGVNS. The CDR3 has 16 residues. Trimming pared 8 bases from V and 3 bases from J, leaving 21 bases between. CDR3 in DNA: TGTGCCAGCCGAGGGGATGTGGGGGGCTTAACAGATACGCAGTATTTT. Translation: CASRGDVGGLTDTQYF.

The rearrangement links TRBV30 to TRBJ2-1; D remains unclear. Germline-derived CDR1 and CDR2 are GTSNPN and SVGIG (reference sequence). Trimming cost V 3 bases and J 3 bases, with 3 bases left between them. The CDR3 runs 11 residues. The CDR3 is CAWSYYNEQFF. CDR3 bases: TGTGCCTGGAGCTACTACAATGAGCAGTTCTTC.

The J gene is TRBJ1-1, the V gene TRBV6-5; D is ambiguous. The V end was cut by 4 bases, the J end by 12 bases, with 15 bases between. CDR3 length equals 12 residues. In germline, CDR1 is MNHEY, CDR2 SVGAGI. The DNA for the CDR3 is TGTGCCAGCAGTTCTCCTACCGAGGCAACTTTCTTT. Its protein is CASSSPTEATFF.

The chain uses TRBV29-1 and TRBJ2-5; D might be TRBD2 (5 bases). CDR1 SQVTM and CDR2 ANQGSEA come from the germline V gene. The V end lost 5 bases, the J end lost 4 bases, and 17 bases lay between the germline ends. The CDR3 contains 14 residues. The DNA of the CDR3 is TGCAGCGTTTGCCGGGAACCCGAGGGAGAGACCCAGTACTTC. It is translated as CSVCREPEGETQYF.

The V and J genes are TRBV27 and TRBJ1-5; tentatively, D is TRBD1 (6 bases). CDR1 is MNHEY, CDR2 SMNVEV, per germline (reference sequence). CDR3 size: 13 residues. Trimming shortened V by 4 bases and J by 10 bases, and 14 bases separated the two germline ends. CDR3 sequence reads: CASSWNRAEPQHF. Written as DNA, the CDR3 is TGTGCCAGCAGTTGGAACAGGGCGGAACCCCAGCATTTT.

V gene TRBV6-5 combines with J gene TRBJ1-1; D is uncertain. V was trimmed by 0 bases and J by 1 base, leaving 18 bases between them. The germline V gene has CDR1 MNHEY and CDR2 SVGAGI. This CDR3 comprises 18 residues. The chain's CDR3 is CASSYSFQEIDENTEAFF. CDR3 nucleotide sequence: TGTGCCAGCAGTTACTCGTTTCAGGAGATTGACGAGAACACTGAAGCTTTCTTT.

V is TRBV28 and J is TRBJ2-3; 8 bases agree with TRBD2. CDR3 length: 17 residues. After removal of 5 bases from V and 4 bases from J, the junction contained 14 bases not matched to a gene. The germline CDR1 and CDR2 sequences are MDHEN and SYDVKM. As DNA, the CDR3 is TGTGCCAGCAGTGAACCCTTAGCGGGAACCCAGGCAGATACGCAGTATTTT. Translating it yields CASSEPLAGTQADTQYF. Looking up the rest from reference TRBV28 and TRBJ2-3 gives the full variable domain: DVKVTQSSRYLVKRTGEKVFLECVQDMDHENMFWYRQDPGLGLRLIYFSYDVKMKEKGDIPEGYSVSREKKERFSLILESASTNQTSMYLCASSEPLAGTQADTQYFGPGTRLTVL.

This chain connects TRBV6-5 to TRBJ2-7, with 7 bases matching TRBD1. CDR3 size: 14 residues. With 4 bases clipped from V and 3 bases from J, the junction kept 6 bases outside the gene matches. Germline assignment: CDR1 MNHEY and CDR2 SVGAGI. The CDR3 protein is CASSSLGQRYEQYF. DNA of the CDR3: TGTGCCAGCAGTTCGCTGGGACAGCGCTACGAGCAGTACTTC.

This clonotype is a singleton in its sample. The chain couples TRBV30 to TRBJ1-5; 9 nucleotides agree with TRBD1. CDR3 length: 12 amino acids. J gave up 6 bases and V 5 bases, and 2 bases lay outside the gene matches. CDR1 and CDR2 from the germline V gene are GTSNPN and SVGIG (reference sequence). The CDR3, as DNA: TGTGCCTGGGGGACAGGGACTCAGCCCCAGCATTTT. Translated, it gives CAWGTGTQPQHF.

The CDR3 DNA reads as TGTGCCACCTCCTTGGTGGTGATGGACACCGGGGAGCTGTTTTTT. It is translated as CATSLVVMDTGELFF. The chain recombines TRBV15 with TRBJ2-2; no reliable D call. Germline V gene data show CDR1 as LNHNV and CDR2 as YYDKDF (reference sequence). V gave up 8 bases and J gave up 3 bases, with 16 bases separating them. The CDR3 extends over 15 amino acids. The variable domain in full, completed from reference TRBV15 and TRBJ2-2, reads DAMVIQNPRYQVTQFGKPVTLSCSQTLNHNVMYWYQQKSSQAPKLLFHYYDKDFNNEADTPDNFQSRRPNTSFCFLDIRSPGLGDTAMYLCATSLVVMDTGELFFGEGSRLTVL.

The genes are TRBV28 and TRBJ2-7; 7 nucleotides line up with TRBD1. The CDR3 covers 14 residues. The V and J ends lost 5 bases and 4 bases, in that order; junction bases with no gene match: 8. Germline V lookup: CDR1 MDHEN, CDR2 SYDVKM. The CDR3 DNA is TGTGCCAGCAGTCGCCCCGGGACAGTTTACGAGCAGTACTTC. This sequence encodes CASSRPGTVYEQYF.